This T cell receptor (beta chain) was sequenced in a study of blood T cell repertoires in COVID-19. For the study at large: Samples came from the United States, Italy and Spain, spanning acute and convalescent COVID-19.

Germline V gene lookup returns CDR1 LNHDA and CDR2 SQIVND (reference sequence). Trimming at V came to 5 bases and at J to 5 bases, leaving 7 bases not matched to a gene. The CDR3 has 14 residues. Profiled with immunoSEQ multiplex PCR; TCRdb holds only in-frame clones, not every one. The sample carries 200,000 to 250,000 clones, around 86% recorded once. The chain uses TRBV19 and TRBJ2-7, with TRBD2 matching 9 bases. Sequenced sample: peripheral blood. The origin of this receptor is a man aged 60-69 years who had recovered from COVID-19. CDR3 coding DNA: TGTGCCAGTAGTTCGGCGGGGGGGGGACACGAGCAGTACTTC. Its protein product is CASSSAGGGHEQYF. The full variable domain, rest sourced from reference TRBV19 and TRBJ2-7, is DGGITQSPKYLFRKEGQNVTLSCEQNLNHDAMYWYRQDPGQGLRLIYYSQIVNDFQKGDIAEGYSVSREKKESFPLTVTSAQKNPTAFYLCASSSAGGGHEQYFGPGTRLTVT.